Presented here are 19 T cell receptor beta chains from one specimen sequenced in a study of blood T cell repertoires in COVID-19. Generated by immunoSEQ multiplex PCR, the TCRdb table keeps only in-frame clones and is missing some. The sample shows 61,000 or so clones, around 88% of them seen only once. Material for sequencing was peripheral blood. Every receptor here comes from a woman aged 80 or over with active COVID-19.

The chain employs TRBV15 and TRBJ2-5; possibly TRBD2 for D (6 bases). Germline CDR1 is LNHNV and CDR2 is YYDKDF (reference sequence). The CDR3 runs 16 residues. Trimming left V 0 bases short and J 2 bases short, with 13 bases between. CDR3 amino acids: CATSRDASASQETQYF. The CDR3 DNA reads TGTGCCACCAGCAGAGACGCTAGCGCTTCTCAAGAGACCCAGTACTTC.

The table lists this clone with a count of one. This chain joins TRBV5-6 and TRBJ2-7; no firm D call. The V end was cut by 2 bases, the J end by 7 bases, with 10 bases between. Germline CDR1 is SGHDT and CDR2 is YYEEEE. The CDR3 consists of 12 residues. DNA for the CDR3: TGTGCCAGCAGCTTTTTATTCGGTGAGCAGTACTTC. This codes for CASSFLFGEQYF.

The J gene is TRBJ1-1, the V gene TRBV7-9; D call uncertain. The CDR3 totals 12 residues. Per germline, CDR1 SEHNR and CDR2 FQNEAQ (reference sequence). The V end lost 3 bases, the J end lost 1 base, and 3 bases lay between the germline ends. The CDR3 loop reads CASSFWNTEAFF. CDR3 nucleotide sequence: TGTGCCAGCAGCTTCTGGAACACTGAAGCTTTCTTT.

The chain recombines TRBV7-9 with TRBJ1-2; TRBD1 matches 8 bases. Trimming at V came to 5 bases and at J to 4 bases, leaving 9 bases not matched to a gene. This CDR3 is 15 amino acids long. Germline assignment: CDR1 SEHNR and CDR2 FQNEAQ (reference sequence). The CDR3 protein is CASSQRDRLAYGYTF. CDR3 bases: TGTGCCAGCAGCCAAAGGGACAGGCTCGCCTATGGCTACACCTTC.

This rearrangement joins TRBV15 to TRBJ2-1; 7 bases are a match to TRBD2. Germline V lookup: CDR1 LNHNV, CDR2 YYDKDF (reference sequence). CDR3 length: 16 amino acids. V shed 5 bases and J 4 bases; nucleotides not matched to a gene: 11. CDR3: CATSSAGPDHYNEQFF. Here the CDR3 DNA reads TGTGCCACCAGCTCAGCGGGGCCGGACCATTACAATGAGCAGTTCTTC.

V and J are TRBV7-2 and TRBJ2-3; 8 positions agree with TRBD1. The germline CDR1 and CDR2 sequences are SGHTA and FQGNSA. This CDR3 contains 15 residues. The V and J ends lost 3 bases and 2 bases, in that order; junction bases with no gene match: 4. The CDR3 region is CASSFSGGTTDTQYF. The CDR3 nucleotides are TGTGCCAGCAGCTTCTCAGGGGGCACCACAGATACGCAGTATTTT.

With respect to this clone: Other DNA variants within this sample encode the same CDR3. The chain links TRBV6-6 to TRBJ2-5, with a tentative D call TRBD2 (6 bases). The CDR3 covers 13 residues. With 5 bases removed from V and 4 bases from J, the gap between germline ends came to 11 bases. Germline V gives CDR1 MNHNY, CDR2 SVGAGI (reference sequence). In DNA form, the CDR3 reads TGTGCCAGCAGTCTCCCGGGGGTAGAGACCCAGTACTTC. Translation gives CASSLPGVETQYF.

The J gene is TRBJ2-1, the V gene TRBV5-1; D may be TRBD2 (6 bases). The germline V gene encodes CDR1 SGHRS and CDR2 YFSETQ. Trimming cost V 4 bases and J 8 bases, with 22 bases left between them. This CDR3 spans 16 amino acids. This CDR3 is CASSPTLLGGGDEQFF. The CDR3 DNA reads TGCGCCAGCAGCCCAACCCTCCTAGGAGGCGGGGATGAGCAGTTCTTC.

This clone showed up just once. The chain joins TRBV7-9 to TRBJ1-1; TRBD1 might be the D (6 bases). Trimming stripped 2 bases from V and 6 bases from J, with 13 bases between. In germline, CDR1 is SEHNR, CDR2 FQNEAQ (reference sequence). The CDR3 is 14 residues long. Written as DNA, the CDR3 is TGTGCCAGCAGCTTAATTTCAGGGGAAGCTGAAGCTTTCTTT. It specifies CASSLISGEAEAFF.

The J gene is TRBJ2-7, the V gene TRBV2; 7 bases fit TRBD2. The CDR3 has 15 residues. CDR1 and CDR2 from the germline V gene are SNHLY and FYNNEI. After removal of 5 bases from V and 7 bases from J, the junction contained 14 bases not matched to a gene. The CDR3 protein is CASSHARAGRGEQYF. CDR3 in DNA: TGTGCCAGCAGTCACGCGAGGGCAGGGAGGGGAGAGCAGTACTTC.

CDR3 region: CASSPDPGAGEAFF. The CDR3 DNA sequence: TGTGCCAGCAGCCCGGACCCGGGAGCAGGAGAAGCTTTCTTT. The chain has TRBV5-4 and TRBJ1-1; D is unresolved. CDR1 and CDR2 from the germline V gene are SGHNT and YYREEE (reference sequence). The CDR3 is made up of 14 amino acids. Trimming removed 4 bases at V and 8 bases at J, with 18 bases between.

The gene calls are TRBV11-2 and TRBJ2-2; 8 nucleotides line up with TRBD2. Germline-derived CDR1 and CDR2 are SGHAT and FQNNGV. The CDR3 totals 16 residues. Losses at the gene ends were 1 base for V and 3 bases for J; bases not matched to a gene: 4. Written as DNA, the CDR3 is TGTGCCAGCAGCTTAGTGGCGGGGGGCTACACCGGGGAGCTGTTTTTT. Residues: CASSLVAGGYTGELFF.

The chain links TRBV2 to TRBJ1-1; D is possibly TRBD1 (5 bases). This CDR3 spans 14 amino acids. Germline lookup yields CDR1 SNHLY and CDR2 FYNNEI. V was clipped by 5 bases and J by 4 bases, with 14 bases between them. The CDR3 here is CASSIGHRGTEAFF. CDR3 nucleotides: TGTGCCAGCAGTATCGGACACCGAGGCACTGAAGCTTTCTTT. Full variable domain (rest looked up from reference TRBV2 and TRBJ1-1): EPEVTQTPSHQVTQMGQEVILRCVPISNHLYFYWYRQILGQKVEFLVSFYNNEISEKSEIFDDQFSVERPDGSNFTLKIRSTKLEDSAMYFCASSIGHRGTEAFFGQGTRLTVV.

CDR3 in DNA: TGTGCCAGCAGCTTGGGACTGGGTAACAATGAGCAGTTCTTC. The encoded protein is CASSLGLGNNEQFF. This chain connects TRBV13 to TRBJ2-1, with D maybe TRBD2 (6 bases). Trimming shortened V by 3 bases and J by 5 bases, and 11 bases separated the two germline ends. Germline V gives CDR1 PRHDT, CDR2 FYEKMQ (reference sequence). CDR3 length: 14 residues.

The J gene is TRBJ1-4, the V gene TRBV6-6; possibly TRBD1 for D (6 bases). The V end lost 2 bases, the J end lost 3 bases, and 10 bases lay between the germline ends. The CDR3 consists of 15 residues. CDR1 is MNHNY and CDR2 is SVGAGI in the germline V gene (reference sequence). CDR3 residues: CASSYQGLANEKLFF. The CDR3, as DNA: TGTGCCAGCAGTTACCAGGGGCTGGCTAATGAAAAACTGTTTTTT.

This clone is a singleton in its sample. CDR3 nucleotide sequence: TGTGCCGTTGGTGGGTGGGAGGCCACTGAAGCTTTCTTT. Translated, it gives CAVGGWEATEAFF. V usage is TRBV10-3 and J usage is TRBJ1-1; D remains unclear. Between the trimmed V and J ends, which lost 11 bases and 4 bases, there was a span of 17 bases. Germline loops: CDR1 ENHRY, CDR2 SYGVKD. The CDR3 extends over 13 amino acids.

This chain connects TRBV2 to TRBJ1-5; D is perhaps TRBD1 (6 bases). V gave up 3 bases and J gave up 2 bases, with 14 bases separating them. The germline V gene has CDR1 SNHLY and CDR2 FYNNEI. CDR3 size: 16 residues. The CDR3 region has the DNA TGTGCCAGCAGTGATTGGGGGCACGGGGGCAATCAGCCCCAGCATTTT. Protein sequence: CASSDWGHGGNQPQHF. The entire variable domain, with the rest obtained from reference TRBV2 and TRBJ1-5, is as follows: EPEVTQTPSHQVTQMGQEVILRCVPISNHLYFYWYRQILGQKVEFLVSFYNNEISEKSEIFDDQFSVERPDGSNFTLKIRSTKLEDSAMYFCASSDWGHGGNQPQHFGDGTRLSIL.

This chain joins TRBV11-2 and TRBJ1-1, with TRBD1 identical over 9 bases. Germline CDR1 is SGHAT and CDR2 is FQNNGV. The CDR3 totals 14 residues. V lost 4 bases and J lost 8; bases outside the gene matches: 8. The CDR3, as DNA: TGTGCCAGCAGCTCCGTTCTGACAGGGGGAGAAGCTTTCTTT. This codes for CASSSVLTGGEAFF.

The CDR3 coding sequence is TGCAGTAGCCAGGGGCACTACGAGCAGTACTTC. This gives the protein CSSQGHYEQYF. The chain combines TRBV20-1 with TRBJ2-7; TRBD1 might be the D (6 bases). Germline CDR1 and CDR2: DFQATT and SNEGSKA (reference sequence). This CDR3 is built from 11 residues. V shed 8 bases and J shed 3 bases, with 11 bases lying between them.